Here is one T cell receptor beta chain with its context. Antigen specificity is unknown. The sample comes from a study of cytomegalovirus exposure and HLA in healthy donors. Study-level results: Reported findings show TCR beta sequences accurately forecast HLA-A and HLA-B alleles in most subjects. Some public TCRs appeared in many individuals, while most sequences were rare.

The PCR made use of 60 Vbeta and 13 Jbeta primers. The method was immunoSEQ multiplex PCR; TCRdb's version includes in-frame clones alone and lacks a portion of them. The sample lists around 150,000 clones, around 10% occurring once. The CDR3 totals 18 residues. Germline V gene data show CDR1 as SGDLS and CDR2 as YYNGEE. Trimming cost V 6 bases and J 5 bases, with 29 bases left between them. This clonotype originated in a male donor in good health and CMV-seronegative. V gene TRBV9 combines with J gene TRBJ1-1, with D possibly TRBD1 on 6 matching bases. Sequencing was done on a sample of PBMCs. The CDR3 reads CASTPGSRGPGRRTEAFF. In DNA, the CDR3 is TGTGCCAGCACCCCGGGTTCCAGGGGCCCCGGAAGGCGGACTGAAGCTTTCTTT.